A selection of T cell receptor beta chains follows, all from one sample in a study of cytomegalovirus exposure and HLA in healthy donors. Sequenced by immunoSEQ multiplex PCR; TCRdb stores in-frame clones only, minus some. Among under 150,000 clones listed, about 68% were seen once. The sequencing sample was made of PBMCs. These receptors all stem from a middle-aged woman in good health and CMV-seropositive. Each CDR3 is given with its conserved first and last residue. The order of the fields is V gene, clone size, D gene, J gene, CDR3 DNA, CDR3 protein. The D gene is left open where the match is weak. Clone size is given for some rows only: seen once, a few or many times, or a class if the clone is expanded.

TRBV25-1	few	NA	TRBJ2-7	TGTGCCAGCAGTGACCCCTCCTCTGGGAGCGAGCAGTACTTC	CASSDPSSGSEQYF
TRBV6-5	NA	NA	TRBJ1-5	TGTGCCAGCTCCTTGAGATCAGTGGGCGGGCAGCCCCAGCATTTT	CASSLRSVGGQPQHF
TRBV2	NA	TRBD1	TRBJ2-3	TGTGCCAGCAGCGATCCGGGACAGGGAAACGCAGATACGCAGTATTTT	CASSDPGQGNADTQYF
TRBV14	NA	TRBD1	TRBJ2-5	TGTGCCAGCAGCCAGGACAGGGTCAAACAAGAGACCCAGTACTTC	CASSQDRVKQETQYF
TRBV2	NA	TRBD1	TRBJ2-2	TGTGCCAGCTTGGCTCGGGGACAGGGGGCTCTCGGGGAGCTGTTTTTT	CASLARGQGALGELFF
TRBV28	NA	TRBD1	TRBJ1-4	TGTGCCAGCAGTTCCAAGACAGGGGGCGATCTTATTGAAAAACTGTTTTTT	CASSSKTGGDLIEKLFF
TRBV4-3	NA	NA	TRBJ1-3	TGCGCCAGCAGCCAACCCCCTGTCGGGTCTGCGGGGCGGGAAAACACCATATATTTT	CASSQPPVGSAGRENTIYF
TRBV5-6	NA	NA	TRBJ1-2	TGTGCCAGCAGCCCTGTGCAGGGGATTCTGGACTACACCTTC	CASSPVQGILDYTF
TRBV29-1	NA	TRBD2	TRBJ2-5	TGCAGCGTGGGGGCACTAGCGGGGGAAGAGACCCAGTACTTC	CSVGALAGEETQYF
TRBV30	NA	NA	TRBJ1-4	TGTGCCTGGGGCCCCAAACAGGGATTCGATGAAAAACTGTTTTTT	CAWGPKQGFDEKLFF
TRBV4-3	NA	TRBD1	TRBJ2-7	TGCGCCAGCAGCCAAGGGACAGGGTCTAGTTACGAGCAGTACTTC	CASSQGTGSSYEQYF
TRBV27	NA	NA	TRBJ2-7	TGTGCCAGCACCGAAAGCGGCCGGAGTTCCTACGAGCAGTACTTC	CASTESGRSSYEQYF
TRBV6-1	NA	TRBD1	TRBJ2-4	TGTGCCAGCAGTGAACCGGACAGGGGGCTAGATCTAGCCAAAAACATTCAGTACTTC	CASSEPDRGLDLAKNIQYF
TRBV11-2	NA	TRBD2	TRBJ2-1	TGTGCCAGCAGCCTCACTAGCGGGAGGCACAATGAGCAGTTCTTC	CASSLTSGRHNEQFF
TRBV18	NA	NA	TRBJ2-5	TGTGCCAGCTCACCACCGTCGGTTGGAGGTGGAGAGACCCAGTACTTC	CASSPPSVGGGETQYF
TRBV7-2	NA	TRBD1	TRBJ2-2	TGTGCCAGCAGCTATTACAGGGGGCTCACCGGGGAGCTGTTTTTT	CASSYYRGLTGELFF
TRBV30	NA	NA	TRBJ1-3	TGTGCCTGGAGTATGAGGCACTCTGGAAACACCATATATTTT	CAWSMRHSGNTIYF
TRBV27	once	NA	TRBJ2-4	TGTGCCAGCAGTCAAGGCGGTAGGCGGGGCATTCAGTACTTC	CASSQGGRRGIQYF
TRBV7-3	NA	NA	TRBJ1-3	TGTGCCAGCAGCTTTAAGGGGGACGCTGGAAACACCATATATTTT	CASSFKGDAGNTIYF
TRBV2	NA	TRBD1	TRBJ1-4	TGTGCCAGCAGAGCTACAGGGGCGCGAAATGAAAAACTGTTTTTT	CASRATGARNEKLFF
TRBV7-2	NA	TRBD1	TRBJ1-1	TGTGCCAGCAGCTACCGGGACAGGAGGATGAACACTGAAGCTTTCTTT	CASSYRDRRMNTEAFF
TRBV6-5	NA	TRBD2	TRBJ2-2	TGTGCCGGGGGGACTAGCCCTAACACCGGGGAGCTGTTTTTT	CAGGTSPNTGELFF
TRBV2	NA	TRBD2	TRBJ2-1	TGTGCCAGCATGAGGGGGACTAGCTCCTACAATGAGCAGTTCTTC	CASMRGTSSYNEQFF
TRBV7-9	NA	TRBD2	TRBJ2-1	TGTGCCAGCAGCTTGGGGTGGGCGGGAGAGAGCTACAATGAGCAGTTCTTC	CASSLGWAGESYNEQFF
TRBV7-2	NA	NA	TRBJ2-1	TGTGCCAGCAGCTCTAGCGTTCTTTTCAGTTACAATGAGCAGTTCTTC	CASSSSVLFSYNEQFF
TRBV5-6	NA	NA	TRBJ2-1	TGTGCCAGCAGCTTTTGGGGGAGGAACAATGAGCAGTTCTTC	CASSFWGRNNEQFF
TRBV5-1	few	NA	TRBJ1-6	TGCGCCAGCAGCACCGAGACAGGAATGAGCACCTATAATTCACCCCTCCACTTT	CASSTETGMSTYNSPLHF
TRBV11-3	NA	TRBD2	TRBJ2-1	TGTGCCAGCAGCCGCGGGACTAGCGGGAGTAATGAGCAGTTCTTC	CASSRGTSGSNEQFF
TRBV11-1	few	NA	TRBJ1-3	TGTGCCAGCAGCGTATCCTCTGGAAACACCATATATTTT	CASSVSSGNTIYF
TRBV19	NA	TRBD2	TRBJ2-5	TGTGCCAGTAGTCTCGGACTAGCGGGAGCCCGGGAGACCCAGTACTTC	CASSLGLAGARETQYF
TRBV30	NA	TRBD1	TRBJ1-1	TGTGCCTGGAGGGGGGAACGGGACAGGGCTGGAGGAGCTTTCTTT	CAWRGERDRAGGAFF
TRBV6-6	few	NA	TRBJ1-1	TGTGCCAGCAGCCCCAGCCCTCCCAGCGGCACTGAAGCTTTCTTT	CASSPSPPSGTEAFF
TRBV30	NA	TRBD1	TRBJ2-2	TGTGCCGGGAAACGGGGACAGTCGAACACCGGGGAGCTGTTTTTT	CAGKRGQSNTGELFF
TRBV5-1	few	TRBD2	TRBJ2-2	TGCGCCAGCAGCACCCTAGCGGGAGCGGAGCGCACCGGGGAGCTGTTTTTT	CASSTLAGAERTGELFF
TRBV5-1	NA	NA	TRBJ2-2	TGCGCCAGCAGCTTTCGATCCGTCCCGGGCCGGGGGACCGGGGAGCTGTTTTTT	CASSFRSVPGRGTGELFF
TRBV20-1	NA	NA	TRBJ1-5	TGCAGTGCTTCCTCGACAGGACCCCAGCATTTT	CSASSTGPQHF
TRBV4-3	NA	TRBD2	TRBJ2-3	TGCGCCAGCAGCCAGGAACTAGCGGGCGGGGCAGATACGCAGTATTTT	CASSQELAGGADTQYF
TRBV27	NA	NA	TRBJ2-1	TGTGCCAGCAGTTTAGTTTTGAGCAATGAGCAGTTCTTC	CASSLVLSNEQFF
TRBV27	NA	NA	TRBJ2-1	TGTGCCACGCGGACAGAAACTTTCCTAGTAAGCTCCTACAATGAGCAGTTCTTC	CATRTETFLVSSYNEQFF
TRBV27	few	TRBD1	TRBJ1-5	TGTGCCAGCAGTTTGACAGGGAATCAGCCCCAGCATTTT	CASSLTGNQPQHF
TRBV11-3	NA	NA	TRBJ2-7	TGTGCCAGCAGCTTAGGGGCGGGACTTATCAACGAGCAGTACTTC	CASSLGAGLINEQYF